The T cell receptor beta chain under discussion was sequenced for a study of CD8 T cells in Susac syndrome. cDNA came from around 0.54 to 1 ug RNA primed by random hexamers. The CDR3 of TCR beta was amplified by immunoSEQ multiplex PCR across 54 Vbeta and 13 Jbeta. Using its own MiXCR run on the immunoSEQ multiplex PCR reads, TCRdb lists one record per CDR3 protein. The sample contains about 280,000 distinct CDR3 sequences, approximately 84% of which appear only once. V was shortened by 0 bases and J by 6 bases, with 9 bases between the two germline ends. Germline V gives CDR1 GTSNPN, CDR2 SVGIG (reference sequence). CDR3 size: 12 residues.

The chain has TRBV30 and TRBJ2-7; D gene unclear. The TCR was taken from a human donor with multiple sclerosis. Specimen: CD8+ T cells from PBMCs. DNA of the CDR3: TGTGCCTGGAGTGTATCCGCAGGCGAGCAGTACTTC. Translated, it gives CAWSVSAGEQYF. The whole variable domain, filled in from reference TRBV30 and TRBJ2-7, reads SQTIHQWPATLVQPVGSPLSLECTVEGTSNPNLYWYRQAAGRGLQLLFYSVGIGQISSEVPQNLSASRPQDRQFILSSKKLLLSDSGFYLCAWSVSAGEQYFGPGTRLTVT.